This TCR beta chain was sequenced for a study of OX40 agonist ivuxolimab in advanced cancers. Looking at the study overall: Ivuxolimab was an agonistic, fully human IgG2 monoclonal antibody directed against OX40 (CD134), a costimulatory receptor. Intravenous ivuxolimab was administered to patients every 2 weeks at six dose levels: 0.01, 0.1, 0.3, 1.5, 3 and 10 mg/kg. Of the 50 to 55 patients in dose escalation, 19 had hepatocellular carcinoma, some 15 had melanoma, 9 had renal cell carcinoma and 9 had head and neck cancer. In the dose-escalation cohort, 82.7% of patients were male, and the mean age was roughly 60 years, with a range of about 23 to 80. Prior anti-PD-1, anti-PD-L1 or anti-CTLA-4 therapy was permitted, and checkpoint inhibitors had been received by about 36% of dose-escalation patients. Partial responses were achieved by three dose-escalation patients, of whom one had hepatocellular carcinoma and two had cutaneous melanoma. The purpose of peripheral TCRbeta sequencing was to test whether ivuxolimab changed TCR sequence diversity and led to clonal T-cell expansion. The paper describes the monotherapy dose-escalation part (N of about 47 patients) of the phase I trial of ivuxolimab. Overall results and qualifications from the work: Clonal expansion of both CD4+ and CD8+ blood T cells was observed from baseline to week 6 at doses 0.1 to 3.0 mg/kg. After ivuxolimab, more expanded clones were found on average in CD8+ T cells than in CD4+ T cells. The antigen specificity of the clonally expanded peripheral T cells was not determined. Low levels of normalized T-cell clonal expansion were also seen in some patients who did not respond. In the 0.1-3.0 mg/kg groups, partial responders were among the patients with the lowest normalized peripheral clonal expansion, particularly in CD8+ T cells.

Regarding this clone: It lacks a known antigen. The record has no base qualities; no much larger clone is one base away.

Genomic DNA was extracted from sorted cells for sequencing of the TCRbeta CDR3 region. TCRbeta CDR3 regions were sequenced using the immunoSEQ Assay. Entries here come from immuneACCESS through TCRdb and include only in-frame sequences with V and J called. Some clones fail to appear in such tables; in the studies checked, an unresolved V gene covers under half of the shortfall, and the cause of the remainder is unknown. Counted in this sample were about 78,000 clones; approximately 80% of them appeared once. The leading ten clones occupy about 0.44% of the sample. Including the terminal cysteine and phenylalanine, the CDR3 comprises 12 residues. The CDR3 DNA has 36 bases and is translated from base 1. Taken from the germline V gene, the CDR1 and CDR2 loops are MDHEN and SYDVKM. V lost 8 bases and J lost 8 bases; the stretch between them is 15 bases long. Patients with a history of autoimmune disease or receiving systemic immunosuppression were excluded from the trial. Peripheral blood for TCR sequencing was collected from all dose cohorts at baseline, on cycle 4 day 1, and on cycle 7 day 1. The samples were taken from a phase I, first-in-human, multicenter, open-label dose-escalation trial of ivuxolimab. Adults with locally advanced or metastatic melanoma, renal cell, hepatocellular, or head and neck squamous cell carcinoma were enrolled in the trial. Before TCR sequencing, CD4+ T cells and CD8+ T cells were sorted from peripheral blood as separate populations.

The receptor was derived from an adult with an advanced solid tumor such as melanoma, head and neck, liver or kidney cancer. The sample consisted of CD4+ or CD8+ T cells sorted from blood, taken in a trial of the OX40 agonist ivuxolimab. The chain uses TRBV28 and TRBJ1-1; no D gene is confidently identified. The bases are TGTGCCAGCCCCTCTAGCGCCTCCGAAGCTTTCTTT. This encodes CASPSSASEAFF. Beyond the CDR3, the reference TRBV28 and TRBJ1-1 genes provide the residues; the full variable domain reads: DVKVTQSSRYLVKRTGEKVFLECVQDMDHENMFWYRQDPGLGLRLIYFSYDVKMKEKGDIPEGYSVSREKKERFSLILESASTNQTSMYLCASPSSASEAFFGQGTRLTVV.